The TCR beta chain described here comes from a study of monozygotic twins with inflammatory bowel disease. Study-level points and caveats: Resolution of different T cell subtypes was not achieved. Patient repertoire variability may have increased through differing immunosuppressive treatments.

Comments on this clonotype: Its antigen is as yet unknown.

This CDR3 has 15 amino acids. The germline V gene has CDR1 MGHRA and CDR2 YSYEKL. TCRdb reprocessed the 5' RACE reads, with one entry per CDR3 protein and no DNA. Here the sample table reports about 350,000 distinct CDR3 sequences. The sequence came from a human donor with ulcerative colitis or Crohn's disease, or a healthy co-twin of an affected twin (not recorded which). Sequenced input: blood. The chain has TRBV4-1 and TRBJ2-3. CDR3 residues: CASSKVLVPSDTQYF.